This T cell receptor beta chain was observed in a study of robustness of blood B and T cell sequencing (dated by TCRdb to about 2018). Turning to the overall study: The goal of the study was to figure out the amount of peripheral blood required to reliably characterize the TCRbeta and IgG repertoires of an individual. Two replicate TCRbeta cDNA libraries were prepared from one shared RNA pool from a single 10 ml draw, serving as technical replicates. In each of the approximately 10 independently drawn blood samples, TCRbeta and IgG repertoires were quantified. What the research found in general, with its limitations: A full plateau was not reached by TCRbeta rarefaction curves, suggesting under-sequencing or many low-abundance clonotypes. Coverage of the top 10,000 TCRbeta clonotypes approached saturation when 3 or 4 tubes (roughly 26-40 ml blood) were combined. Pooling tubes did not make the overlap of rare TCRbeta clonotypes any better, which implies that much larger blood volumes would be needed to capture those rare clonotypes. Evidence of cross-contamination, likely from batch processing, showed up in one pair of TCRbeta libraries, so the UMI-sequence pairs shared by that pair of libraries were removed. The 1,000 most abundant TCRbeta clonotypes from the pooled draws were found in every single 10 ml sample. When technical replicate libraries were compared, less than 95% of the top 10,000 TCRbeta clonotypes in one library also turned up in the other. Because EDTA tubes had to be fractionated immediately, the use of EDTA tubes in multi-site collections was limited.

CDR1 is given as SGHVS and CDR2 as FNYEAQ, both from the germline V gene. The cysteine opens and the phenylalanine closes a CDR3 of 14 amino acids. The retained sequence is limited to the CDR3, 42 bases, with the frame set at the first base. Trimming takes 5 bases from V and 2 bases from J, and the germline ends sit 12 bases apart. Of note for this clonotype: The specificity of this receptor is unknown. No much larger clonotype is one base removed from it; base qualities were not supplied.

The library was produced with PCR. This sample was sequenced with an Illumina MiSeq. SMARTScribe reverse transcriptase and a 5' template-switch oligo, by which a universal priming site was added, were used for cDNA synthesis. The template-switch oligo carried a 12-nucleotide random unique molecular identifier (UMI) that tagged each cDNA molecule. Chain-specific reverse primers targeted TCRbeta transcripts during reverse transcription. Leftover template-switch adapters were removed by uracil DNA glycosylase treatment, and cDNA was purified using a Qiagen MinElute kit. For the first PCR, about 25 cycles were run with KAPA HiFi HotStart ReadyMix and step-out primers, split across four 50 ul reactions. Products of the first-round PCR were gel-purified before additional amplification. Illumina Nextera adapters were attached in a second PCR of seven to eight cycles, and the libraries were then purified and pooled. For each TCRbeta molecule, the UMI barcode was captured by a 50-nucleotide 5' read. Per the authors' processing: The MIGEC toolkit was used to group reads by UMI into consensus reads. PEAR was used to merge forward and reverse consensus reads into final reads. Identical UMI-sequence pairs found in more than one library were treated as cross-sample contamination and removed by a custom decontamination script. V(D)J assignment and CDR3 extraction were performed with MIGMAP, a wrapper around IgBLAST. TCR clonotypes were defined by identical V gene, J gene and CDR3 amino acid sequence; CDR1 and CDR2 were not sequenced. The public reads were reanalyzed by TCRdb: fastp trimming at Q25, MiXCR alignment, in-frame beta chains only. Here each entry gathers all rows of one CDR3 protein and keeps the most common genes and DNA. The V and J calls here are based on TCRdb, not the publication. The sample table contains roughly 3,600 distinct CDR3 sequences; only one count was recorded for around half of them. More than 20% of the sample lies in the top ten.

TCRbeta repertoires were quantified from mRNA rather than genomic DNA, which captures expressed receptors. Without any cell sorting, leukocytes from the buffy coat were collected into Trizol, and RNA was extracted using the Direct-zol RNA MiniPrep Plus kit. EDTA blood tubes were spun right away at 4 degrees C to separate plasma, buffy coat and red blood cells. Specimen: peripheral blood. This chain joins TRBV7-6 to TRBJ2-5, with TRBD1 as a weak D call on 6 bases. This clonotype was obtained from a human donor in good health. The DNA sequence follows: TGTGCCAGCAGCCCGGATCAGGGGCAAGAGACCCAGTACTTC. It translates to CASSPDQGQETQYF.